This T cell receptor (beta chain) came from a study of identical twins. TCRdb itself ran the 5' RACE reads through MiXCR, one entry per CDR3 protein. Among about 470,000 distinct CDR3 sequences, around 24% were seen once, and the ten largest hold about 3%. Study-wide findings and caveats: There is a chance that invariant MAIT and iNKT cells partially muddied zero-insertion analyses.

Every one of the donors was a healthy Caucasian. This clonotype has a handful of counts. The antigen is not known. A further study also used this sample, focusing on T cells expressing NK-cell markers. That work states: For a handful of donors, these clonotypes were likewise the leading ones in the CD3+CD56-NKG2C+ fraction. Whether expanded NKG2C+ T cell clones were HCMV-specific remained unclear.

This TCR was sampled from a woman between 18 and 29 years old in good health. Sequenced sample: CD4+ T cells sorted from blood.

The CDR3 DNA follows: TGTGCCAGCAGCTTAGGCAGTAGTGATTGGGCCAAAAACATTCAGTACTTC. Protein sequence: CASSLGSSDWAKNIQYF. V is TRBV7-8 and J is TRBJ2-4; D is undetermined. The CDR3 has 17 amino acids. The ends were cut back, 1 base at V and 1 base at J, with 14 bases in the middle. CDR1 and CDR2 (germline): SGHVS, FQNEAQ. Variable domain in full (rest from reference TRBV7-8 and TRBJ2-4): GAGVSQSPRYKVAKRGQDVALRCDPISGHVSLFWYQQALGQGPEFLTYFQNEAQLDKSGLPSDRFFAERPEGSVSTLKIQRTQQEDSAVYLCASSLGSSDWAKNIQYFGAGTRLSVL.